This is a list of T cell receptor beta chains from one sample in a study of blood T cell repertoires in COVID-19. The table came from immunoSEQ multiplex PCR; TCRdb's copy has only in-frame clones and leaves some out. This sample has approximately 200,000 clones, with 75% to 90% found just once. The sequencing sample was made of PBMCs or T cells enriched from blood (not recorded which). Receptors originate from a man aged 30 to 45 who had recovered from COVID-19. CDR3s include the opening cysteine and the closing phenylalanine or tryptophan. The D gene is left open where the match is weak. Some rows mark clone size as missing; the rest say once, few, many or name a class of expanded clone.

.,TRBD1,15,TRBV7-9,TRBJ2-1,TGTGCCAGCAGCGAAATACAGGGGGCGTACAATGAGCAGTTCTTC,CASSEIQGAYNEQFF
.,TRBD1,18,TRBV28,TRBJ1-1,TGTGCCAGCAGTCAAGGATGGGGGAACAGGGGTCTGAACACTGAAGCTTTCTTT,CASSQGWGNRGLNTEAFF
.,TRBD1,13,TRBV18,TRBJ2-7,TGTGCCAGCTCACCTGGGACAGACTACGAGCAGTACTTC,CASSPGTDYEQYF
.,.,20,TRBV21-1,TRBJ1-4,TGTGCCAGCAGCAAACCCGACCAGGGCGCCTGGTCGGCAACTAATGAAAAACTGTTTTTT,CASSKPDQGAWSATNEKLFF
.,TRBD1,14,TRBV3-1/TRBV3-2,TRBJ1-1,TGTGCCAGCAGCCCGACAGGGGGTGACACTGAAGCTTTCTTT,CASSPTGGDTEAFF
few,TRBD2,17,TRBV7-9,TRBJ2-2,TGTGCCAGCAGCTTAGGACTGGGACTAGTTGGCCCCGGGGAGCTGTTTTTT,CASSLGLGLVGPGELFF
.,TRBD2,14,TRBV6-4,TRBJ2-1,TGTGCCAGCAGTGACTCAGCGGGAGGCCATGAGCAGTTCTTC,CASSDSAGGHEQFF
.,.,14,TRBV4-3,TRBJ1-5,TGCGCCAGCAGCCAAGACAGGGTGGATCAGCCCCAGCATTTT,CASSQDRVDQPQHF
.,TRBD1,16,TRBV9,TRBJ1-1,TGTGCCAGCAGCCTCCGACAGGGGATGGACCTCACTGAAGCTTTCTTT,CASSLRQGMDLTEAFF
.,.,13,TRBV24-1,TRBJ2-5,TGTGCCACCAGTGATTCAGGGATAGAGACCCAGTACTTC,CATSDSGIETQYF
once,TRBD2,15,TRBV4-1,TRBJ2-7,TGCGCCAGCAGCCTGGGGGCTAGCGGGGACTACGAGCAGTACTTC,CASSLGASGDYEQYF
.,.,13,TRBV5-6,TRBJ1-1,TGTGCCAGCGCAAAACAGGGGAACACTGAAGCTTTCTTT,CASAKQGNTEAFF
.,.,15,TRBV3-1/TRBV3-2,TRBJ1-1,TGTGCCAGCAGCCGACTAGACACGATGAACACTGAAGCTTTCTTT,CASSRLDTMNTEAFF
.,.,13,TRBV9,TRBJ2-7,TGTGCCAGCAGCGTAGAACAAAACTACGAGCAGTACTTC,CASSVEQNYEQYF
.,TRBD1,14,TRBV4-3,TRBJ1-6,TGCGCCAGCAGCCACAAACAGGGGGACTCACCCCTCCACTTT,CASSHKQGDSPLHF
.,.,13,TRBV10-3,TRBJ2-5,TGTGCCATCAGCGCAACTAGGGGGGAGACCCAGTACTTC,CAISATRGETQYF
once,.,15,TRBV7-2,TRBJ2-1,TGTGCCACCAAAATTGCTTATGGCAGTTACAATGAGCAGTTCTTC,CATKIAYGSYNEQFF
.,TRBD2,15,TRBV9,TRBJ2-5,TGTGCCAGCAGCTTTAGCGGGGGAAACCAAGAGACCCAGTACTTC,CASSFSGGNQETQYF
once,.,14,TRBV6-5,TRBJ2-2,TGTGCCAGCAGTTGGTTACAGATCTCCGGGGAGCTGTTTTTT,CASSWLQISGELFF
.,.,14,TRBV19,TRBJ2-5,TGTGCCAGTAGTATGACCGCAAAGGGGGAGACCCAGTACTTC,CASSMTAKGETQYF
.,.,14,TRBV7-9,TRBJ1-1,TGTGCCAGCAGCTTTCAGGGCGATCTGGCTGAAGCTTTCTTT,CASSFQGDLAEAFF
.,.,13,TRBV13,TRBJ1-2,TGTGCCAGCAGCTTAGGACGTAGCTATGGCTACACCTTC,CASSLGRSYGYTF
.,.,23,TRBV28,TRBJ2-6,TGTGCCAGCAGTTTATGGGGGTCTTGGAGCGGAGGTTCGGTTAGCTCTGGGGCCAACGTCCTGACTTTC,CASSLWGSWSGGSVSSGANVLTF
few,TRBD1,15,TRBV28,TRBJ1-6,TGTGCCAGCAGCCGATCCCGGACAGGGGGTTCACCCCTCCACTTT,CASSRSRTGGSPLHF
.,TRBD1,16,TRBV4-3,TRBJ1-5,TGCGCCAGCAGCCAAGATGCGACAGGGGAGGCTCAGCCCCAGCATTTT,CASSQDATGEAQPQHF
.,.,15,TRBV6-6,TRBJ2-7,TGTGCCAGTACGGACAGACAAATTGAAAACTACGAGCAGTACTTC,CASTDRQIENYEQYF
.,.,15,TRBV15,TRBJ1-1,TGTGCCACCAGCAGAGTGAGCGGTATGAACACTGAAGCTTTCTTT,CATSRVSGMNTEAFF
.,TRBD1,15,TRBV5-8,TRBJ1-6,TGTGCCAGCAGCTCGCCGACAGGGGTTAATTCACCCCTCCACTTT,CASSSPTGVNSPLHF
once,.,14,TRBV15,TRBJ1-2,TGTGCCACCAGCAGAGTGAAGGGGTCCAATGGCTACACCTTC,CATSRVKGSNGYTF
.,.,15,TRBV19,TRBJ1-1,TGTGCCAGTAGTATAGATGTAGGGGTGCGAACTGAAGCTTTCTTT,CASSIDVGVRTEAFF
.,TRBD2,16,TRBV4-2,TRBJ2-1,TGTGCCAGCAGCCTAGAGCTAGCGGGAGGTTACAATGAGCAGTTCTTC,CASSLELAGGYNEQFF
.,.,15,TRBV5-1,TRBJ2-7,TGCGCCAGCAGCTTGGAACCAGATAAGACCTACGAGCAGTACTTC,CASSLEPDKTYEQYF
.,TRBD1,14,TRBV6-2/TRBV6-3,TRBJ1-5,TGTGCCAGCAGTTACTCAGGGGGCGGGCAGCCCCAGCATTTT,CASSYSGGGQPQHF
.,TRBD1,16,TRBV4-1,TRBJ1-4,TGCGCCAGCAGCCAAGGACGAACAGGGGAAGGGGAAAAACTGTTTTTT,CASSQGRTGEGEKLFF
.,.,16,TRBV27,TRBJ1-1,TGTGCCAGCAGTTATTCCTTCCTGACGAGGGACACTGAAGCTTTCTTT,CASSYSFLTRDTEAFF
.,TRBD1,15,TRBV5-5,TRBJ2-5,TGTGCCAGCAGCTTGGGGGACAGGATCCAAGAGACCCAGTACTTC,CASSLGDRIQETQYF
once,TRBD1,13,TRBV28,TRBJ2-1,TGTGCCAGCAGGGGACAGGGAGACAATGAGCAGTTCTTC,CASRGQGDNEQFF
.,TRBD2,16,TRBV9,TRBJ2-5,TGTGCCAGCAGCGCACTAGCGGGGGGCCGCCAAGAGACCCAGTACTTC,CASSALAGGRQETQYF
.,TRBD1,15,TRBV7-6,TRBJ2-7,TGTGCCAGCAGCCCTATAGGGACAGGGCCCTACGAGCAGTACTTC,CASSPIGTGPYEQYF
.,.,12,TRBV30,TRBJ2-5,TGTGCCTGGGGGACTCCACAAGAGACCCAGTACTTC,CAWGTPQETQYF
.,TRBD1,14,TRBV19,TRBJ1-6,TGTGCCAGTGCCAGACAGGGATTAATTTCACCCCTCCACTTT,CASARQGLISPLHF
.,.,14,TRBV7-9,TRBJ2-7,TGTGCCAGCAGTCCGGGAATAACTACCTACGAGCAGTACTTC,CASSPGITTYEQYF
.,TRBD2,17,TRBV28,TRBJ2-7,TGTGCCAGCAGTTTTGTCCCGGGTCCCCTAGCGGCCTACGAGCAGTACTTC,CASSFVPGPLAAYEQYF
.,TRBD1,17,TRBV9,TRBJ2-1,TGTGCCAGCAGCGTAGACCCCGGGGACAGGGGGCGTAATGAGCAGTTCTTC,CASSVDPGDRGRNEQFF
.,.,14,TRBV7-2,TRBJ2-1,TGTGCCAGCAGCTTAGCGGCAGGAAACAATGAGCAGTTCTTC,CASSLAAGNNEQFF
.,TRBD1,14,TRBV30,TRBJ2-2,TGTGCCTGGAAAGGGAACAGGGGCCCCGGGGAGCTGTTTTTT,CAWKGNRGPGELFF
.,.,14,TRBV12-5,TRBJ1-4,TGTGCTAGTGGTCCCACAGGGTTTTACGAAAAACTGTTTTTT,CASGPTGFYEKLFF
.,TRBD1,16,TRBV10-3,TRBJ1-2,TGTGCCATCAGTGACCGCCAGGGGGACCTATCAGGAGGCTACACCTTC,CAISDRQGDLSGGYTF